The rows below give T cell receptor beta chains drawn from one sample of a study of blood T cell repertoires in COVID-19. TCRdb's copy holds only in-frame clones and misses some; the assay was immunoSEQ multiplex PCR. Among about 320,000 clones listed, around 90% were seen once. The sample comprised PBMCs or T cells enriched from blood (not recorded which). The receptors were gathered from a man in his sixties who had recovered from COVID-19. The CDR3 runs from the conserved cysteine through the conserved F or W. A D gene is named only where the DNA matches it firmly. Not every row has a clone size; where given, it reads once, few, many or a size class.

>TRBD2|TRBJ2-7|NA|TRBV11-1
CASSLRSWRLAGVQYF
TGTGCCAGCAGCTTAAGGTCCTGGCGGCTAGCGGGAGTTCAGTACTTC
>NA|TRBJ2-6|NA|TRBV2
CASSESSGANVLTF
TGTGCCAGCAGTGAGAGCTCTGGGGCCAACGTCCTGACTTTC
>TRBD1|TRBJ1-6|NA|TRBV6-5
CASSSPGQGLSSPLHF
TGTGCCAGCAGTTCCCCGGGACAGGGTTTATCTTCACCCCTCCACTTT
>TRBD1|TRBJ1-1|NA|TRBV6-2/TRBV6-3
CASSLYRGGTEAFF
TGTGCCAGCAGCTTATACAGGGGAGGCACTGAAGCTTTCTTT
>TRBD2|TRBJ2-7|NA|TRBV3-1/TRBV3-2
CASSQNTGGFYEQYF
TGTGCCAGCAGCCAAAATACGGGAGGGTTCTACGAGCAGTACTTC
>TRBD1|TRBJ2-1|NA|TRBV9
CASSWGAQGAEQFF
TGTGCCAGCAGCTGGGGGGCCCAGGGGGCTGAGCAGTTCTTC
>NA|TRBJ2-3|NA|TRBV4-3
CASSQGRFPSTDTQYF
TGCGCCAGTTCCCAGGGGCGGTTCCCAAGCACAGATACGCAGTATTTT
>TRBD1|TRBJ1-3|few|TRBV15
CATSRDGFPGQGGNTIYF
TGTGCCACCAGCAGAGATGGTTTCCCGGGACAGGGGGGAAACACCATATATTTT
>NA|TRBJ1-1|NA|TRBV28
CASSLVGQPNTEAFF
TGTGCCAGCAGTTTAGTAGGACAGCCTAACACTGAAGCTTTCTTT
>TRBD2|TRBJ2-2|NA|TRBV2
CASQLAGGRLNTGELFF
TGTGCCAGCCAACTAGCGGGAGGGCGTTTGAACACCGGGGAGCTGTTTTTT